The present TCR beta chain was sequenced within a study of CD8 T cells in ankylosing spondylitis. This clonotype showed up many times. The antigen remains undetermined. TCRdb analysed the 5' RACE reads with MiXCR anew, one entry per CDR3 protein. Here the sample spans around 140,000 distinct CDR3 sequences, over 10% being singletons. Findings of the study overall: It appeared that ankylosing spondylitis blood was characterized by a TCR beta motif of under ten highly homologous variants. Matched synovial fluid from ankylosing spondylitis patients was reported to be enriched for disease-linked clones. Disease-associated clones were CD8+ and fairly uncommon in peripheral blood.

Specimen: blood, either unsorted or a sorted T cell fraction (not recorded which). The receptor's source is a female donor with ankylosing spondylitis or in good health (not recorded which).

Here the CDR3 reads CSAREPFSGANVLTF. The CDR3, as DNA: TGCAGTGCTAGAGAGCCATTCTCTGGGGCCAACGTCCTGACTTTC. The V and J genes are TRBV20-1 and TRBJ2-6; D gene uncertain. Looked up from germline, CDR1 is DFQATT and CDR2 is SNEGSKA (reference sequence). This CDR3 has 15 residues. Trimming cost V 0 bases and J 0 bases, with 6 bases left between them.